This T cell receptor beta chain was captured by sequencing in a study of radiation and T cells in renal cell carcinoma (dated by TCRdb to the early 2020s). Looking at the study overall: The samples were drawn from a clinical trial, where primary renal cell carcinomas were treated with 15 Gy of stereotactic body radiation therapy and then removed by nephrectomy 4 weeks afterward. A total of 53 samples underwent TCR beta sequencing, made up of 25 or so tumors and some 27 peripheral blood samples. Across all 50 or so samples, 4 million or so unique CDR3 nucleotide sequences encoding around 2.8 million unique CDR3 amino acid sequences were identified.

Study-wide conclusions, independent of this receptor: Because no pretreatment tumor biopsies were available, whether clonotypes were present in the tumor at baseline could not be determined. Dynamics of the blood repertoire were not tracked past 4 weeks after treatment. In blood, the top tumor clonotypes increased from baseline to 2 weeks after radiation and then shrank by 4 weeks, which suggests a temporary expansion of tumor-resident clones. Because the trial had a single-armed design, the trial could not examine how radiation dose or scheduling affected the TCR repertoire.

The immunoSEQ kit was used, according to the manufacturer's recommendations, to generate TCR beta libraries from genomic DNA. To prepare libraries, a first multiplex PCR with proprietary primers was run, followed by a second PCR that added unique barcodes, and a bead cleanup was done after each round. A positive control reaction and a negative control reaction, both provided in the kit, were run with every batch of samples. The final libraries were assessed on an Agilent 4200 TapeStation D1000 ScreenTape, pooled by volume, and quantified by qPCR. Sequencing was performed on an Illumina NextSeq500 using a MidOutput 150-cycle cartridge, with 156 Read1 cycles, 15 Index1 cycles, and the kit custom primers. The pooled library was loaded at roughly 0.93 pM, with a roughly 22% PhiX control spiked in. Per the source publication's procedure: Vendor-processed data were analyzed in R, and a clonotype was defined as all T cells sharing the same CDR3 nucleotide sequence. In the clone abundance analyses, frequencies were normalized to the 10,000 most abundant clones in each sample. Before analysis, public T cell clones were removed, and these numbered fewer than six per sample on average. A difference in abundance of at least 32-fold between compartments was used to define tumor-enriched and baseline blood-enriched clonotypes. A beta-binomial differential abundance model was applied to find clonotypes that expanded or contracted between blood time points. Tumor-blood repertoire similarity was measured with the Baroni-Urbani and Buser coefficient, and groups were compared using two-tailed Wilcoxon tests in R. TCRdb re-hosts the immuneACCESS table, in-frame sequences only. Its copies lack some clones; in the studies checked, an unresolved V gene accounts for under half of them, and the cause for the rest is not known. Clone size and the V and J calls come from that table; the DNA yielded D and trimming. The sample yields some 150,000 clones; approximately 82% were counted once. Around 25% of the sample comes from the top ten.

The sample's time point, from its label and the paper: baseline pretreatment blood. The treatment or condition label, read with the paper, signifies: 15 Gy SBRT to primary tumor, nephrectomy 4 weeks later. Serial peripheral blood from radiation-treated patients was sampled at baseline, 2 weeks and 4 weeks after SBRT to track tumor-enriched clonotypes. All patients had renal cell carcinoma with clear cell pathology. The QIAamp DNA Blood Mini Kit (Qiagen) was used to prepare genomic DNA for TCR sequencing. Only samples passing all quality control checks were included in the analyses. Concerning this clone: The antigen it recognizes is unknown. No clone much larger than this one lies a single base away; base qualities are absent.

Inclusive of the bounding cysteine and phenylalanine, the CDR3 is 14 residues long. Solely the CDR3 DNA is kept, with 42 bases framed from the first base. The germline ends are 14 bases apart after V is trimmed by 6 bases and J by 5 bases. From the germline V gene, CDR1 is ENHRY and CDR2 is SYGVKD. The sequence derives from a woman between 45 and 60 years old with renal cell carcinoma. The specimen was blood, collected from a patient whose treatment included radiotherapy and nephrectomy. The chain links TRBV10-3 with TRBJ2-1, with the D call tentatively TRBD1 or TRBD2, each fitting 5 bases. The nucleotide sequence is given as TGTGCCATCAGGTCCGGGACGGCCAACAATGAGCAGTTCTTC. This translates into CAIRSGTANNEQFF.